The 2 T cell receptor beta chains listed next were all sequenced from one sample in a study of blood T cell repertoires in COVID-19. The protocol was immunoSEQ multiplex PCR, while the TCRdb copy is restricted to in-frame clones and leaves out a portion. The sample yields more than 250,000 clones, 80% to 90% seen once. Sequencing was carried out using peripheral blood. Receptor source: a man between 18 and 35 years old who had recovered from COVID-19.

The chain uses TRBV19 and TRBJ2-1, with TRBD2 as a possible D gene (6 bases). The CDR3 extends over 14 amino acids. V was pared by 6 bases and J by 0 bases, with 9 bases between. Germline assignment: CDR1 LNHDA and CDR2 SQIVND (reference sequence). CDR3 DNA sequence: TGTGCCAGTAGGGACTACCGCTCCTACAATGAGCAGTTCTTC. It yields the protein CASRDYRSYNEQFF.

This clone turned up a few times. V usage is TRBV4-2 and J usage is TRBJ1-2; TRBD1 matches 7 bases. The CDR3 is 13 amino acids. Unmatched junction bases numbered 8, after V lost 5 bases and J lost 8 bases. The germline V gene has CDR1 LGHNA and CDR2 YNFKEQ. The CDR3 loop is CASSAAGGGGYTF. The CDR3 region has the DNA TGTGCCAGCAGCGCTGCAGGGGGTGGGGGCTACACCTTC.